This record looks at one T cell receptor (beta chain) sequence and its context. Its cognate antigen has yet to be identified. No much larger clone exists at a distance of one base, and base qualities are not known. The entry originates in a study of cytomegalovirus exposure and HLA in healthy donors (dated by TCRdb to about 2017). Some background on the complete study: In an earlier analysis of some 610 of the donors, approximately 300 Gb of sequence data and about 110 million unique TCR beta sequences from roughly 190 million T cells were reported. About 330 gigabases of sequencing data and approximately 92 million unique TCR sequences made up an early release that covered over 550 HLA-typed donors. Of the roughly 390 genotyped donors, less than 85% were placed in the genetic ancestry cluster associated with self-reported Caucasian donors. The aim of the study was to test whether cataloging public T cell receptors could identify signatures of past pathogen exposure. The study profiled the T cell repertoires of around 700 subjects by immunosequencing and related them to cytomegalovirus serostatus. A separate validation cohort of roughly 120 different subjects was used in addition to the roughly 720-subject first cohort. The study combined high-throughput TCR immunosequencing, statistical association of individual TCRs with disease status, and machine learning to predict cytomegalovirus infection status. A later analysis re-analyzed previously published TCR beta repertoires from roughly 690 donors and added high-resolution HLA genotyping to study TCR occurrence patterns. The later analysis used no new phenotypic data to find candidate immune exposures, relying instead on TCR beta sequences and their occurrence across donors. An earlier analysis of around 580 of the donors used high-throughput TCR beta sequencing to judge whether each TCR beta V gene segment behaved as functional or pseudogenic. Donor age, sex, ethnicity and CMV serostatus were collected together with the repertoire data. A later genetic analysis used genome-wide SNP genotypes for about three fifths of the roughly 700 donors, treating that subset as a discovery cohort. Every discovery cohort repertoire had been produced on one sequencing platform. HLA typing covered class I and class II loci at four-digit resolution. The number of donors typed differed by locus, with about 629-640 for A, B, C, DRB1 and DQB1, 522 for DQA1, 606 for DPA1, and around 430 for DPB1. Several DR-DQ haplotypes were handled as single units for association and clustering because linkage in the cohort was strong. Among under 450 genotyped donors of the cohort, an average of approximately 230,000 unique TCR beta nucleotide sequences were sequenced per donor, roughly 18% of them non-productive.

The CDR3 measures 15 amino acids from cysteine to phenylalanine. The entry retains the CDR3 DNA only, 45 bases that are in frame from base 1. The germline V gene (reference sequence) provides CDR1 SGHAT and CDR2 FQDESV. The germline ends are 11 bases apart after V is trimmed by 3 bases and J by 5 bases. Libraries were prepared through the immunoSEQ multiplex PCR assay. The multiplex PCR relied on a mix of 60 forward primers for TCR Vbeta segments and 13 reverse primers for TCR Jbeta segments. The CDR3 region of rearranged TCR beta genes was amplified from genomic DNA by a multiplex PCR assay. On the Illumina HiSeq System, the amplified TCR beta libraries were sequenced as 87-base-pair reads. Under the source paper's analysis protocol: Across the 666 repertoires, a later analysis counted some 81 million unique TCR beta chains, about 10 million of which were shared by at least two donors. Raw reads were error-corrected and collapsed into unique sequences by a nearest-neighbor algorithm in which closely related sequences were merged to remove PCR and sequencing errors. Alignment of CDR3 sequences to IMGT reference sequences was used to assign V, D and J gene segments. Each retained sequence needed at least a six-nucleotide match to both a V gene segment and a J gene segment. Rearrangements were classified as productive when the CDR3 lacked stop codons and remained in frame with V and J, and all other rearrangements were classified as non-productive. Following IMGT convention, CDR3 was defined as the stretch from the second conserved V-encoded cysteine to the conserved J-encoded phenylalanine. Sequences without an unambiguous match to a single V gene segment were excluded from the earlier analysis of 587 of the donors. An earlier analysis of several hundred of the donors called V segments functional above 56.7% productive rearrangements and segregating when the between-donor standard deviation exceeded 5%. A statistical classification framework was built for diagnosing cytomegalovirus status from the catalog of TCR beta chain sequences. In a later analysis, TCR nucleotide sequences were compared against IMGT/GENE-DB human TR gene sequences so that V and J genes could be assigned. Using the TCRdist pipeline, a later analysis assigned CDR3 sequences along with most-parsimonious VDJ recombination scenarios. In a later analysis, every TCR beta chain was defined by the combination of its CDR3 amino acid sequence and its V-gene family, and reads without a unique V-gene family were dropped. In a later analysis, 550 to 650 highly shared, low-generation-probability nucleotide sequences were removed to address suspected cross-contamination and a sequencing artifact. For each public chain, a later analysis derived a clonal expansion index from normalized ranks of inferred template counts within each repertoire. A later analysis computed generation probabilities with a VDJ recombination model fitted to out-of-frame rearrangements, and checked the results against IGoR. Hypergeometric tests were used in a later analysis to score TCR-TCR, TCR-HLA and TCR-CMV co-occurrence, with a repertoire-size bias correction applied to the TCR pairs. In a later analysis, false discovery rates were estimated by permuting HLA or CMV assignments 20 times. In a later analysis, co-occurring TCRs were grouped using DBSCAN, and TCRdist sequence similarity was added for clustering within HLA-allele-positive subsets. Repertoires with fewer than 30,000 or more than 120,000 public chains were left out of co-occurrence clustering, as were roughly five repertoires with anomalous nucleotide sharing. TCRdb retrieved this table from immuneACCESS and kept in-frame rearrangements only. Not all clones are present; in checked studies, unresolved V genes account for under half, and no reason is known for the remainder. Clone size and V and J calls were adopted from that table, with D and trimming inferred from the DNA. The sample records 110,000 to 150,000 clones, 78% of which are singletons. Of the sample, roughly 2.9% falls within the top ten clones.

Results the study describes overall, beyond this receptor: Some IMGT-functional V segments, including TRBV6-2 and TRBV6-3, could not be distinguished by the 87-base-pair reads and were therefore excluded. While some public TCRs were present in many individuals, most TCR sequences turned up only very rarely across donors. Correlated functional status among segregating V segments might be attributable to linkage disequilibrium, but an unknown experimental factor could not be ruled out. Broadly in line with IMGT annotations, most TCR beta V segments showed up in productive rearrangements about 90% or about 30% of the time in an earlier analysis of some 590 of the donors. A cluster of highly shared sequence variants was judged likely to represent a technical artifact of the sequencing pipeline. A later analysis found that TCR association rates varied across HLA loci, with DRB1 alleles showing the most associated TCRs and HLA-C alleles the fewest. The study listed 150 to 200 TCR beta chains as associated with cytomegalovirus. A further reported finding was that TCR beta sequences accurately predicted the HLA-A and HLA-B alleles for most subjects in the first cohort. The presence/absence analyses assumed that sequencing depth was roughly uniform across donors, and that assumption may not be true. The classifier was reported to diagnose cytomegalovirus status with high specificity and sensitivity in both the original and validation cohorts. A later analysis associated 16,951 TCR beta sequences with specific HLA alleles at a false discovery rate of 0.05. In a later analysis, HLA-associated TCR beta chains showed more clonal expansion and lower generation probabilities than non-associated chains that were equally common. The earlier analysis of almost 600 of the donors excluded approximately 17 rarely observed V segments, including chromosome 9 orphons, because counts were too low. A later analysis found that most CMV-associated TCR beta chains appeared HLA-restricted, with HLA associations seemingly driven largely by CMV exposure. Several of the top co-occurrence clusters appeared to be linked to parvovirus B19, influenza, CMV and Epstein-Barr virus, according to a later analysis. HLA typing was unavailable for some donors at each locus, so association tests used only the typed subset. In a later genetic analysis, a missense DCLRE1C variant was associated with V-gene and J-gene trimming of TCR beta chains, and the association was replicated in an independent cohort. This cohort had only TCR beta chains sequenced, and the lack of alpha or paired-chain data limited which features could be detected. In a later genetic analysis, fewer N-insertions in productive TCRs were reported among donors in an Asian-associated ancestry cluster than the roughly 710-donor mean. CMV serostatus was the only immune exposure information available for the cohort. In vitro tests confirmed that a few of the cytomegalovirus-associated TCR beta chains recognize cytomegalovirus antigens. When HLA alleles, especially DR and DQ, strongly co-occurred, attributing TCR associations to individual alleles was difficult. The authors suggested that the approach could potentially be extended to other disease states and immunological phenotypes.

The cohort consisted of fewer than 700 healthy bone marrow donors. At the time of sampling, all cohort members were nominally healthy, though unrecorded immune exposures were likely present. The donor was CMV seronegative and belonged to the group of 320 or so seronegative cohort members. A peripheral blood sample was collected from each donor, and TCR beta sequencing was performed on peripheral blood mononuclear cells. The Qiagen DNeasy Blood Extraction Kit was used to extract genomic DNA from the blood cell samples. Recombination linked TRBV11-1 to TRBJ1-6; tentative D gene TRBD1, with 5 bases matching. The sample was PBMCs. The sequence came from a female donor in good health and CMV-seronegative. For the CDR3, the sequence is CASSFREGNNSPLHF. The bases are TGTGCCAGCAGCTTCAGGGAAGGAAATAATTCACCCCTCCACTTT.